The sample holds one count of the clone carrying this T cell receptor (beta chain). There are 19 residues in the CDR3. In germline, CDR1 is GTSNPN, CDR2 SVGIG (reference sequence). V shed 0 bases and J 4 bases; nucleotides not matched to a gene: 14. This sample was included in a study of blood T cell repertoires in COVID-19. At the level of the study: Sites across the United States, Italy and Spain contributed samples from acute and convalescent COVID-19. Sample material is recorded as cDNA or gDNA derived from T cells, B-cell-depleted T cells, or PBMCs.

Source study methods: Amplification with reference gene primers provided the estimates of nucleated cell counts. The table came from immunoSEQ multiplex PCR; TCRdb's copy has only in-frame clones and leaves some out. From that table come the V and J calls and clone size; the DNA was used to work out D and trimming. The repertoire has around 200,000 clones, about four fifths of them found once; the top ten carry roughly 7%. This clonotype was sampled from a human donor in a cohort sampled during active COVID-19. V gene TRBV30 combines with J gene TRBJ2-6; 8 nucleotides align to TRBD1. Sequenced material: peripheral blood. This CDR3 reads CAWSVRWTGNQSGANVLTF. As DNA, the CDR3 is TGTGCCTGGAGTGTACGGTGGACAGGGAATCAGTCCGGGGCCAACGTCCTGACTTTC.